A selection of T cell receptor beta chains follows, all from one sample in a study of regulatory T cells in long-lasting Graves disease. Each CDR3 protein gets one entry after TCRdb re-called the multiplex PCR reads with MiXCR. This table has some 250,000 distinct CDR3 sequences, roughly 18% appearing once. Sequenced here: peripheral blood mononuclear cells (PBMCs), sampled at new diagnosis, from a patient treated with antithyroid drugs. Source of these receptors: a female donor with Graves disease. The CDR3 runs from the conserved cysteine through the conserved F or W. The D gene is left open where the match is weak. Size is omitted from some rows. Given values are once, few, many or a class for expanded clones.

TRBV7-2	TRBJ1-3	-	many	CASSLIDLQPSGNTIYF	TGTGCCAGCAGCTTAATTGATTTACAGCCCTCTGGAAACACCATATATTTT
TRBV3-1	TRBJ1-1	TRBD1	many	CASSQETGGTEAFF	TGTGCCAGCAGCCAAGAAACAGGGGGCACTGAAGCTTTCTTT
TRBV6-1	TRBJ2-1	TRBD2	many	CASRELAGGSHEQFF	TGTGCCAGCAGAGAACTAGCGGGAGGGTCCCATGAGCAGTTCTTC
TRBV25-1	TRBJ2-2	-	many	CASKMGIPGELFF	TGTGCCAGCAAGATGGGAATCCCCGGGGAGCTGTTTTTT
TRBV7-8	TRBJ1-1	-	many	CASSAGLGTEAFF	TGTGCCAGCAGCGCTGGCTTGGGCACTGAAGCTTTCTTT
TRBV7-9	TRBJ2-7	-	many	CASSSGASQDYEQYF	TGTGCCAGCAGCTCCGGGGCATCCCAAGACTACGAGCAGTACTTC
TRBV2	TRBJ2-7	-	-	CASSEGQDEQYF	TGTGCCAGCAGTGAAGGGCAGGACGAGCAGTACTTC
TRBV2	TRBJ1-5	-	many	CASSWQVSNQPQHF	TGTGCCAGCAGTTGGCAAGTTAGCAATCAGCCCCAGCATTTT
TRBV19	TRBJ1-2	-	many	CASSISGGYTF	TGTGCCAGTAGTATATCAGGTGGCTACACCTTC
TRBV27	TRBJ2-1	-	many	CASTGSGTYNEQFF	TGTGCCAGTACGGGTAGCGGAACCTACAATGAGCAGTTCTTC
TRBV11-3	TRBJ1-1	TRBD1	many	CASSRWTGVTEAFF	TGTGCCAGCAGCCGGTGGACAGGGGTTACTGAAGCTTTCTTT
TRBV2	TRBJ2-3	TRBD1	-	CASSERTGGNTQYF	TGTGCCAGCAGTGAGAGGACAGGGGGAAATACGCAGTATTTT
TRBV7-9	TRBJ1-2	-	many	CASSLPPRHLNYGYTF	TGTGCCAGCAGCTTGCCTCCGAGACACTTAAACTATGGCTACACCTTC
TRBV6-1	TRBJ2-1	-	few	CASRERVLSYNEQFF	TGTGCCAGCAGAGAGCGGGTTCTCTCCTACAATGAGCAGTTCTTC
TRBV2	TRBJ1-2	TRBD1	many	CASSKSGTGYGYTF	TGTGCCAGCAGTAAATCCGGGACAGGCTATGGCTACACCTTC
TRBV20-1	TRBJ2-1	TRBD2	few	CSARERGDEQFF	TGCAGTGCCCGAGAGCGGGGGGATGAGCAGTTCTTC
TRBV20-1	TRBJ2-3	TRBD2	many	CSAYTGLAGGIGGLDTQYF	TGCAGTGCTTATACGGGACTAGCGGGAGGGATTGGTGGTTTGGATACGCAGTATTTT
TRBV30	TRBJ1-2	-	many	CAWSNGGGSGYTF	TGTGCCTGGAGTAACGGAGGGGGTTCCGGCTACACCTTC
TRBV10-2	TRBJ2-7	-	-	CASSESRRYEQYF	TGCGCCAGCAGTGAGTCGCGGCGTTACGAGCAGTACTTC
TRBV7-3	TRBJ2-2	-	-	CASTPGRDLTGELFF	TGTGCCAGCACCCCCGGTAGGGACTTAACCGGGGAGCTGTTTTTT
TRBV2	TRBJ2-1	-	-	CASSFYGPSSYNEQFF	TGTGCCAGCAGCTTTTACGGCCCTAGCTCCTACAATGAGCAGTTCTTC
TRBV4-1	TRBJ1-5	-	-	CASSQVTGRNNQPQHF	TGCGCCAGCAGCCAAGTTACAGGGAGGAACAATCAGCCCCAGCATTTT
TRBV5-5	TRBJ2-2	-	few	CASSRGREQTGELFF	TGTGCCAGCAGCCGAGGCAGGGAGCAAACCGGGGAGCTGTTTTTT
TRBV19	TRBJ1-3	-	many	CATLSAGFGNTIYF	TGTGCCACCCTGTCCGCGGGCTTTGGAAACACCATATATTTT
TRBV6-2/TRBV6-3	TRBJ2-3	-	many	CASSYSGGPPGTQYF	TGTGCCAGCAGTTACTCCGGGGGGCCCCCAGGTACGCAGTATTTT
TRBV7-9	TRBJ2-1	TRBD2	many	CAGSTSGQGNDNEQFF	TGCGCCGGATCGACTAGCGGTCAAGGAAATGACAATGAGCAGTTCTTC
TRBV28	TRBJ1-2	-	many	CASTPVEFYGYTF	TGTGCCAGCACCCCCGTGGAGTTCTATGGCTACACCTTC
TRBV15	TRBJ2-2	-	-	CATSRDSPGELFF	TGTGCCACCAGCAGAGATTCTCCCGGGGAGCTGTTTTTT
TRBV29-1	TRBJ1-1	-	many	CSVEDLGRTLEAFF	TGCAGCGTTGAAGATCTTGGTCGGACACTTGAAGCTTTCTTT
TRBV7-9	TRBJ2-7	TRBD2	many	CASSLAEGRVYYEQYF	TGTGCCAGCAGCTTAGCGGAGGGGAGGGTTTACTACGAGCAGTACTTC
TRBV29-1	TRBJ2-6	-	many	CSVKLGEPGANVLTF	TGCAGCGTTAAATTGGGGGAACCCGGGGCCAACGTCCTGACTTTC
TRBV2	TRBJ2-5	TRBD2	few	CASTLGGDMKTQYF	TGTGCCAGCACCCTCGGGGGGGACATGAAAACCCAGTACTTC
TRBV28	TRBJ2-3	-	many	CASNGPLGTQYF	TGTGCCAGCAACGGGCCCCTTGGGACGCAGTATTTT